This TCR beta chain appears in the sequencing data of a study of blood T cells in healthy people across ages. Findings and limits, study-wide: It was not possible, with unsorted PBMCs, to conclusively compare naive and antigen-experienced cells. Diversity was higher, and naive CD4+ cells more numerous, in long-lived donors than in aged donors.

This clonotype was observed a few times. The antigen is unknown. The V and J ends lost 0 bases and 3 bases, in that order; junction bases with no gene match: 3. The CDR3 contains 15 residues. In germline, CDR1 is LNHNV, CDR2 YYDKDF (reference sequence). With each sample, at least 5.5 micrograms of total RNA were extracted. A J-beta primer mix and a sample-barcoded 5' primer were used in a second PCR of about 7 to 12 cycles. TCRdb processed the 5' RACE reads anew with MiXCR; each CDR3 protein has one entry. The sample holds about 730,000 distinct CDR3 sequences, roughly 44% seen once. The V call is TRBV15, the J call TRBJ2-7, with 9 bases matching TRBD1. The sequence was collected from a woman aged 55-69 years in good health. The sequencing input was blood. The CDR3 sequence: CATSRDPGQGYEQYF. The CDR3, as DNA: TGTGCCACCAGCAGAGATCCGGGACAGGGCTACGAGCAGTACTTC.